A single sample is the source of the 30 T cell receptor beta chains below, sequenced in a study of early T cells in non-severe SARS-CoV-2 infection. TCRdb recomputed calls from the 5' RACE reads with MiXCR, one row per CDR3 protein. The data hold about 23,000 distinct CDR3 sequences, with less than 6.5% observed a single time. The sequenced sample consisted of whole blood. Receptors originate from an adult who was a healthcare worker with PCR-confirmed SARS-CoV-2 infection or an uninfected control (not recorded which).

The table lists this clonotype with a few counts. The chain has TRBV2 and TRBJ2-5; no reliable D call. Looked up from germline, CDR1 is SNHLY and CDR2 is FYNNEI. CDR3 length equals 14 residues. V lost 6 bases, J lost 5 bases, and 16 bases lay in between. The CDR3, as DNA: TGTGCCAGCAGGCGAATGGATATAGGGGAGACCCAGTACTTC. Protein sequence: CASRRMDIGETQYF.

In its sample, this clonotype was seen many times. V usage is TRBV20-1 and J usage is TRBJ1-1; D not certain. Germline V lookup: CDR1 DFQATT, CDR2 SNEGSKA (reference sequence). CDR3 length: 8 residues. The CDR3 sequence is CSDTEAFF. In DNA, the CDR3 is TGCAGCGACACTGAAGCTTTCTTT.

This clonotype was detected ten times or more. The V gene is TRBV12-3 or TRBV12-4, the J gene TRBJ1-5; D not resolved. The CDR3 consists of 13 residues. V was clipped by 3 bases and J by 6 bases, with 9 bases between them. CDR3 protein: CASSLGVSQPQHF. The CDR3 DNA follows: TGTGCCAGCAGTTTGGGCGTGAGTCAGCCCCAGCATTTT.

The V and J genes are TRBV19 and TRBJ1-4, with TRBD1 as a possible D gene (6 bases). V lost 9 bases, J lost 7 bases, and 12 bases lay in between. Germline lookup yields CDR1 LNHDA and CDR2 SQIVND (reference sequence). This CDR3 contains 12 residues. The CDR3 coding sequence is TGTGCCAGCCACAGGGTCGGTGAAAAACTGTTTTTT. It translates to CASHRVGEKLFF.

At least ten counts were recorded for this clonotype. The chain uses TRBV10-3 and TRBJ1-1; 7 bases are shared with TRBD1. CDR3 size: 14 residues. From germline, CDR1 is ENHRY and CDR2 SYGVKD. The ends lost 6 bases at V and 1 base at J; junction bases unmatched: 5. CDR3 nucleotides: TGTGCCATCAGAAAGGGACAGCCGAACACTGAAGCTTTCTTT. It codes for CAIRKGQPNTEAFF.

This clonotype was recorded many times. V usage is TRBV29-1 and J usage is TRBJ2-7; possible D gene TRBD1, 5 bases. V gave up 6 bases and J gave up 2 bases, with 17 bases separating them. The CDR3 is made up of 14 amino acids. Germline V lookup: CDR1 SQVTM, CDR2 ANQGSEA. The CDR3 loop is CSVQPEGQTYEQYF. The CDR3 nucleotides are TGCAGCGTCCAGCCAGAAGGACAAACCTACGAGCAGTACTTC.

Many counts were recorded for this clonotype. The V gene is TRBV6-2 or TRBV6-3, the J gene TRBJ2-1, with D perhaps TRBD1 (6 bases). Trimming stripped 7 bases from V and 5 bases from J, with 24 bases between. Germline V gives CDR1 MNHEY, CDR2 SVGEGT. The CDR3 has 17 residues. CDR3 amino acids: CASTDRLPATIHNEQFF. The CDR3 DNA follows: TGTGCCAGCACCGACAGGCTACCAGCCACAATTCACAATGAGCAGTTCTTC.

This clonotype was counted many times. The chain has TRBV7-9 and TRBJ2-1, with D unresolved. V was shortened by 1 base and J by 8 bases, with 6 bases between the two germline ends. Germline CDR1 and CDR2: SEHNR and FQNEAQ (reference sequence). The CDR3 contains 12 residues. CDR3 bases: TGTGCCAGCAGCTTAGGGAGAGATGAGCAGTTCTTC. Amino acids: CASSLGRDEQFF.

This chain connects TRBV28 to TRBJ2-3; tentative D call: TRBD1 (6 bases). V was pared by 10 bases and J by 2 bases, with 19 bases between. This CDR3 is 15 amino acids long. Germline values: CDR1 MDHEN, CDR2 SYDVKM. CDR3 nucleotide sequence: TGTGCCACTACGACAGGAGAGGGACACACAGATACGCAGTATTTT. This translates into CATTTGEGHTDTQYF.

This clonotype was detected ten times or more. The gene calls are TRBV29-1 and TRBJ2-5; D gene uncertain. Germline assignment: CDR1 SQVTM and CDR2 ANQGSEA. Trimming cost V 4 bases and J 6 bases, with 6 bases left between them. CDR3 length: 10 residues. CDR3 in amino acids: CSVGIKTQYF. In DNA form, the CDR3 reads TGCAGCGTTGGGATCAAGACCCAGTACTTC.

This clonotype was found many times. The chain is built from TRBV7-3 and TRBJ2-3; D gene unclear. The V gene's germline CDR1 is SGHTA and CDR2 FQGTGA. The CDR3 is 14 amino acids. V was pared by 0 bases and J by 5 bases, with 9 bases between. This chain's CDR3 is CASSLTSGRDTQYF. The CDR3, as DNA: TGTGCCAGCAGCTTAACGTCCGGACGAGATACGCAGTATTTT.

The genes are TRBV2 and TRBJ2-2; possibly TRBD1 or TRBD2 for D (5 bases each). V was shortened by 7 bases and J by 0 bases, with 9 bases between the two germline ends. The V gene's germline CDR1 is SNHLY and CDR2 FYNNEI. The CDR3 runs 14 residues. This CDR3 is CASKGSTNTGELFF. CDR3 bases: TGTGCCAGCAAGGGGAGCACGAACACCGGGGAGCTGTTTTTT.

This clonotype has at least ten counts. The V and J genes are TRBV20-1 and TRBJ1-1; D uncertain. Germline CDR1 and CDR2: DFQATT and SNEGSKA (reference sequence). The CDR3 has 13 amino acids. Trimming left V 1 base short and J 1 base short, with 7 bases between. CDR3: CSARGSANTEAFF. DNA for the CDR3: TGCAGTGCTAGAGGCTCAGCGAACACTGAAGCTTTCTTT.

There are many counts of this clonotype. The J gene is TRBJ2-7, the V gene TRBV15; 10 bases align to TRBD2. The CDR3 has 15 amino acids. Germline V lookup: CDR1 LNHNV, CDR2 YYDKDF (reference sequence). Trimming removed 1 base from V and 4 bases from J; junction bases left unmatched: 4. The DNA for the CDR3 is TGTGCCACCAGCAGAGGTGGACTAGCGGCTTACGAGCAGTACGTC. Its translation: CATSRGGLAAYEQYV.

In its sample, this clonotype was seen a few times. This chain links TRBV20-1 with TRBJ2-5; D is perhaps TRBD1 (7 bases). Germline CDR1 is DFQATT and CDR2 is SNEGSKA (reference sequence). The V and J ends lost 6 bases and 5 bases respectively, with 22 bases between them. The CDR3 loop spans 15 amino acids. The CDR3 sequence: CSAGGDRGPLETQYF. The CDR3 coding sequence is TGCAGTGCCGGAGGGGACAGAGGACCCCTGGAGACCCAGTACTTC.

This clonotype was seen many times. The V call is TRBV4-3, the J call TRBJ2-7; D is uncertain. The CDR3 consists of 13 residues. Per the germline V gene, CDR1 is LGHNA and CDR2 is YSLEER. The V gene lost 0 bases and the J gene lost 0 bases, with 3 bases spanning the gap. The CDR3 spells CASSQETSYEQYF. The CDR3 coding sequence is TGCGCCAGCAGCCAAGAAACCTCCTACGAGCAGTACTTC.

A few counts support this clonotype. The chain has TRBV4-3 and TRBJ2-1; D ambiguous. The germline CDR1 and CDR2 sequences are LGHNA and YSLEER. V was trimmed by 1 base and J by 5 bases, leaving 6 bases between them. The CDR3 extends over 13 amino acids. The CDR3 coding sequence is TGCGCCAGCAGCCAAGCCACCAACAATGAGCAGTTCTTC. Protein product: CASSQATNNEQFF.

There are many counts of this clonotype. The J gene is TRBJ2-3, the V gene TRBV9; D is undetermined. CDR3 size: 15 residues. V lost 4 bases and J 1 base, leaving 13 bases between the germline ends. The V gene's germline CDR1 is SGDLS and CDR2 YYNGEE. This CDR3 is CASSPSLSGTDTQYF. In nucleotides, the CDR3 is TGTGCCAGCAGCCCGAGTCTCTCCGGCACAGATACGCAGTATTTT.

This chain connects TRBV5-1 to TRBJ2-5; no reliable D call. V lost 6 bases to trimming and J lost 2 bases, with 2 bases between them. The CDR3 has 10 amino acids. From germline, CDR1 is SGHRS and CDR2 YFSETQ. The CDR3 region has the DNA TGCGCCAGCACTCAAGAGACCCAGTACTTC. Its protein product is CASTQETQYF.

This clonotype is medium-sized by share. This chain connects TRBV4-3 to TRBJ2-5; 10 bases are a match to TRBD2. The CDR3 has 21 residues. Unmatched junction bases numbered 18, after V lost 1 base and J lost 1 base. Germline values: CDR1 LGHNA, CDR2 YSLEER. CDR3 sequence (DNA): TGCGCCAGCAGCCAAGTCGTAAGGCGGGAATTAGCGGGGGGACCCCAAGAGACCCAGTACTTC. Residues: CASSQVVRRELAGGPQETQYF.

This clonotype appeared many times. V usage is TRBV12-3 or TRBV12-4 and J usage is TRBJ2-5; 8 bases map to TRBD2. V shed 6 bases and J 9 bases; nucleotides not matched to a gene: 15. This CDR3 contains 15 residues. As DNA, the CDR3 is TGTGCCAGCAGCACTCGAGCGGGAGTCAGGGCTGCCCAGTACTTC. The encoded protein is CASSTRAGVRAAQYF.

There are many counts of this clonotype. The gene calls are TRBV7-9 and TRBJ2-7; 8 nucleotides agree with TRBD2. The V and J ends lost 1 base and 2 bases, in that order; junction bases with no gene match: 1. This CDR3 comprises 14 residues. The germline gives CDR1 SEHNR, CDR2 FQNEAQ (reference sequence). The DNA of the CDR3 is TGTGCCAGCAGCTTAGGCGGGAGGCCCTACGAGCAGTACTTC. It yields the protein CASSLGGRPYEQYF.

By share of the sample, this clonotype is medium-sized. This chain uses TRBV2 with TRBJ2-1; 11 bases fit TRBD2. The V segment lost 5 bases and the J segment 12 bases; nucleotides outside the gene matches: 6. This CDR3 has 13 amino acids. Germline CDR1 SNHLY, CDR2 FYNNEI. CDR3 region: CASSKLAGVLQFF. In nucleotides, the CDR3 is TGTGCCAGCAGTAAACTAGCGGGAGTTCTGCAGTTCTTC.

The chain combines TRBV29-1 with TRBJ2-1; TRBD1 agrees at 7 bases. Germline values: CDR1 SQVTM, CDR2 ANQGSEA. V was pared by 7 bases and J by 4 bases, with 10 bases of the junction left unmatched. CDR3 length: 14 amino acids. The CDR3, as DNA: TGCAGCGCTGCCGACAGGGTGGCGTACAATGAGCAGTTCTTC. It specifies CSAADRVAYNEQFF.

This clonotype was picked up many times. This sequence joins TRBV7-9 and TRBJ2-4; TRBD1 is a possible D gene (6 bases). Trimming left V 4 bases short and J 2 bases short, with 12 bases between. The CDR3 runs 15 residues. CDR1 and CDR2 from the germline V gene are SEHNR and FQNEAQ (reference sequence). The CDR3 sequence: CASSSRGDPKNIQYF. CDR3 nucleotides: TGTGCCAGCAGCTCCAGGGGCGACCCCAAAAACATTCAGTACTTC.

This clonotype has a count of ten or more. The J gene is TRBJ2-1, the V gene TRBV20-1; D gene ambiguous. Between the trimmed V and J ends, which lost 0 bases and 5 bases, there was a span of 5 bases. Germline-derived CDR1 and CDR2 are DFQATT and SNEGSKA (reference sequence). The CDR3 runs to 12 residues. The CDR3 sequence: CSARDRDNEQFF. The CDR3, as DNA: TGCAGTGCTAGAGATCGGGACAATGAGCAGTTCTTC.

This clonotype was recorded at least ten times. The chain carries TRBV10-3 and TRBJ2-3; the D is unclear. The CDR3 is 12 residues long. CDR1 is ENHRY and CDR2 is SYGVKD in the germline V gene. Trimming took off 4 bases at V and 5 bases at J, with 7 bases between the two ends. CDR3 bases: TGTGCCATCAGTGTCTTTCAAGATACGCAGTATTTT. This codes for CAISVFQDTQYF.

In this sample, this clonotype turned up many times. This chain uses TRBV5-1 with TRBJ2-1, with D perhaps given as TRBD1 or TRBD2 (5 bases each). The CDR3 runs 16 residues. The V and J ends lost 5 bases and 1 base respectively, with 16 bases between them. Germline V gene sequence: CDR1 SGHRS, CDR2 YFSETQ. The CDR3 region is CASRQRRDPSYNEQFF. CDR3 coding DNA: TGCGCCAGCAGACAACGACGGGACCCGTCCTACAATGAGCAGTTCTTC.

This clonotype was counted ten times or more. This chain joins TRBV20-1 and TRBJ1-2; D perhaps matches TRBD1 (5 bases). This CDR3 comprises 14 residues. CDR1 and CDR2 (germline): DFQATT, SNEGSKA (reference sequence). V dropped 1 base and J dropped 8 bases, with 17 bases sitting between them. CDR3 nucleotide sequence: TGCAGTGCTAGAGCTGTGACAGAAGTAGAAGGCTACACCTTC. Amino acids: CSARAVTEVEGYTF.

The gene calls are TRBV5-1 and TRBJ2-1; 8 nucleotides match TRBD2. Germline CDR1 SGHRS, CDR2 YFSETQ. J gave up 3 bases and V 4 bases, and 6 bases lay outside the gene matches. There are 15 residues in the CDR3. CDR3 in amino acids: CASSKSGRDYNEQFF. The CDR3 bases are TGCGCCAGCAGCAAGAGCGGGAGAGACTACAATGAGCAGTTCTTC.